The present T cell receptor beta chain was sequenced within a study of cytomegalovirus exposure and HLA in healthy donors (dated by TCRdb to the late 2010s). The study in broad terms: According to an earlier analysis of several hundred of the donors, 150 million to 200 million T cells yielded over 100 million unique TCR beta sequences and about 300 Gb of sequence data. Approximately 300 gigabases of sequencing data and approximately 85 million unique TCR sequences were included in an early release covering 550 to 800 HLA-typed donors. The T cell repertoires of roughly 660 subjects were profiled by immunosequencing and related to cytomegalovirus serostatus. Roughly 5 DR-DQ haplotypes were treated as single units for association and clustering because of strong linkage in the cohort. Across 300 to 400 genotyped donors of the cohort, an average of about 240,000 unique TCR beta nucleotide sequences per donor were sequenced, and approximately 19% of those sequences were non-productive. Of the approximately 400 genotyped donors, about 80% fell in the genetic ancestry cluster associated with self-reported Caucasian donors. Rather than using new phenotypic data, the later analysis identified candidate immune exposures from TCR beta sequences and from how often those sequences occurred across donors. In a later genetic analysis, genome-wide SNP genotypes for about 65% of the roughly 700 donors were used, and that subset was treated as a discovery cohort. To decide whether each TCR beta V gene segment behaved as functional or pseudogenic, an earlier analysis of fewer than 750 of the donors relied on high-throughput TCR beta sequencing. Typing coverage varied by locus: 629-630 donors for A, B, C, DRB1 and DQB1; about 520 for DQA1; over 600 for DPA1; 400 to 480 for DPB1. Every repertoire in the discovery cohort had been generated on one and the same sequencing platform. In addition to the first cohort of 500 to 850 subjects, a separate validation cohort of under 150 different subjects was used. In a later analysis, previously published TCR beta repertoires from more than 500 donors were re-analyzed and high-resolution HLA genotyping was added so that TCR occurrence patterns could be studied. HLA typing included class I and class II loci at four-digit resolution. The study combined high-throughput TCR immunosequencing, statistical association of individual TCRs with disease status, and machine learning to predict cytomegalovirus infection status. Donor age, sex, ethnicity and CMV serostatus were compiled together with the repertoire data. The study aimed to test whether signatures of past pathogen exposure could be identified by cataloging public T cell receptors. Summary of the overall study and its limitations: Only TCR beta chains were sequenced in this cohort, and the absence of alpha or paired-chain data limited detectable features. CMV serostatus was the only immune exposure information available for the cohort. A later genetic analysis reported fewer N-insertions in productive TCRs among donors in an Asian-associated ancestry cluster than the roughly 700-donor mean. Cytomegalovirus status was reported to be diagnosed by the classifier with high specificity and sensitivity in both the original and validation cohorts. In a later genetic analysis, a missense DCLRE1C variant was associated with V-gene and J-gene trimming of TCR beta chains, and the association was replicated in an independent cohort. The authors suggested that the approach could potentially be extended to other disease states and immunological phenotypes. Sequencing depth was assumed to be roughly uniform across donors in the presence/absence analyses, though that assumption may not hold. A group of highly shared sequence variants was considered likely to be a technical artifact of the sequencing pipeline. Some IMGT-functional V segments, including TRBV6-2 and TRBV6-3, could not be distinguished by the 87-base-pair reads and were therefore excluded. Specific HLA alleles were associated with some 15,000 TCR beta sequences at a false discovery rate of 0.05 in a later analysis. Most TCR sequences were seen in very few donors, while some public TCRs were found in many individuals. Several of the top co-occurrence clusters appeared to be linked to parvovirus B19, influenza, CMV and Epstein-Barr virus, according to a later analysis. Broadly in line with IMGT annotations, most TCR beta V segments showed up in productive rearrangements about 87% or about 30% of the time in an earlier analysis of several hundred of the donors. When HLA alleles, especially DR and DQ, strongly co-occurred, TCR associations were difficult to assign to individual alleles. Roughly 15 rarely observed V segments, including chromosome 9 orphons, were excluded from the earlier analysis of approximately 500 of the donors because counts were too low. A later analysis found that most CMV-associated TCR beta chains appeared HLA-restricted, with HLA associations seemingly driven largely by CMV exposure. In vitro tests confirmed that three of the cytomegalovirus-associated TCR beta chains recognize cytomegalovirus antigens. Because HLA typing was missing for some donors at each locus, association tests included only the typed subset. In a later analysis, the rate of TCR association differed among HLA loci, with DRB1 alleles having the most associated TCRs and HLA-C alleles having the fewest. A total of 150 or so TCR beta chains were listed by the study as associated with cytomegalovirus. A further reported finding was that TCR beta sequences accurately predicted the HLA-A and HLA-B alleles for most subjects in the first cohort. Linkage disequilibrium might explain the correlated functional status among segregating V segments, but an unknown experimental factor could not be excluded. A later analysis found that HLA-associated TCR beta chains were more clonally expanded and had lower generation probabilities than equally common non-associated chains.

The method behind the library was the immunoSEQ multiplex PCR assay. A mixture of 60 forward primers for TCR Vbeta segments and 13 reverse primers for TCR Jbeta segments was used in the multiplex PCR. The CDR3 region of rearranged TCR beta genes was amplified from genomic DNA with a multiplex PCR assay. On the Illumina HiSeq System, the amplified TCR beta libraries were sequenced as 87-base-pair reads. Per the authors' processing: Across the 500 to 850 repertoires, a later analysis counted approximately 75 million unique TCR beta chains, 9.5 million to 13 million of which were shared by at least two donors. Raw reads were error-corrected and collapsed into unique sequences with a nearest-neighbor algorithm that merged closely related sequences to remove PCR and sequencing errors. CDR3 sequences were aligned to IMGT reference sequences to assign V, D and J gene segments. Each retained sequence needed at least a six-nucleotide match to both a V gene segment and a J gene segment. A rearrangement was called productive if the CDR3 had no stop codons and remained in frame with V and J, and every other rearrangement was called non-productive. CDR3 was defined according to IMGT convention as the region running from the second conserved V-encoded cysteine to the conserved J-encoded phenylalanine. The earlier analysis of fewer than 700 of the donors excluded sequences that lacked an unambiguous match to a single V gene segment. In an earlier analysis of 450 to 700 of the donors, V segments were called functional above 56.7% productive rearrangements and were called segregating when the between-donor standard deviation exceeded 5%. To diagnose cytomegalovirus status from the catalog of TCR beta chain sequences, a statistical classification framework was built. In a later analysis, TCR nucleotide sequences were compared against IMGT/GENE-DB human TR gene sequences so that V and J genes could be assigned. A later analysis assigned CDR3 sequences and most-parsimonious VDJ recombination scenarios with the TCRdist pipeline. In a later analysis, every TCR beta chain was defined by the combination of its CDR3 amino acid sequence and its V-gene family, and reads without a unique V-gene family were dropped. As a way to deal with suspected cross-contamination and a sequencing artifact, a later analysis dropped 450 to 600 nucleotide sequences that were highly shared and had low generation probability. For each public chain, a later analysis derived a clonal expansion index from normalized ranks of inferred template counts within each repertoire. Generation probabilities in a later analysis came from a VDJ recombination model fitted to out-of-frame rearrangements, and those results were checked against IGoR. In a later analysis, hypergeometric tests were used to score TCR-TCR, TCR-HLA and TCR-CMV co-occurrence, with a repertoire-size bias correction applied to TCR pairs. A later analysis estimated false discovery rates by permuting HLA or CMV assignments 20 times. A later analysis grouped co-occurring TCRs with DBSCAN, adding TCRdist sequence similarity when clustering within HLA-allele-positive subsets. Co-occurrence clustering excluded repertoires with fewer than 30,000 or more than 120,000 public chains, plus five with anomalous nucleotide sharing. What TCRdb holds here is the immuneACCESS table cut down to in-frame rearrangements. Part of the clones is not present; checked against another copy, under half of the missing clones reflect an unresolved V gene, and the others are unexplained. The DNA gave D and trimming, while V, J and clone size come from that table. The sample includes about 160,000 clones, with around 76% observed a single time. Over 1.3% of the sample is taken by the ten largest.

According to the germline V gene, CDR1 reads KGHSH and CDR2 reads LQKENI. Compared with germline, V lacks 4 bases and J lacks 6 bases; bases without a gene match: 12. From the cysteine through the phenylalanine, the CDR3 covers 16 amino acids. The kept DNA is CDR3 alone, 48 bases in frame from the first base. This clone was seen a few times. Its specific antigen is unknown. There are no base qualities to consult, and no much larger clone falls within one base. The cohort comprised some 680 healthy bone marrow donors. All cohort members were sampled while nominally healthy, although unrecorded immune exposures were likely present. The donor tested CMV seronegative, placing the donor among the 350 to 400 seronegative members of the cohort. Each donor provided a peripheral blood sample, and peripheral blood mononuclear cells were used for TCR beta sequencing. The Qiagen DNeasy Blood Extraction Kit was used to extract genomic DNA from the blood cell samples.

Rearrangement joined TRBV18 to TRBJ2-3; 8 of the junction bases match TRBD2. The receptor's source is a man between 60 and 75 years old in good health and CMV-seronegative. Sequencing was done on a sample of PBMCs. The CDR3 region reads CASSRLDSGGSDTQYF. The DNA sequence reads TGTGCCAGCTCACGTCTGGATTCGGGAGGGAGCGATACGCAGTATTTT.